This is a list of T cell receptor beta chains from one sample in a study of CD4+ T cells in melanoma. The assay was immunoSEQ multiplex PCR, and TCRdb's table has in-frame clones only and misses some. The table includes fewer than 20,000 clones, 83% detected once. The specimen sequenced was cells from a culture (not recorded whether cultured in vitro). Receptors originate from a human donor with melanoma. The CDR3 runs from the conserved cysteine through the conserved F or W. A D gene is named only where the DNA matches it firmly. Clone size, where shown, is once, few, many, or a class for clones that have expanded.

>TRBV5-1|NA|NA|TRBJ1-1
TGCGCCAGCAGCTTGGGCACGAACACTGAAGCTTTCTTT
CASSLGTNTEAFF
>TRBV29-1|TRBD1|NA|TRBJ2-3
TGCAGCGTGTCTCACAGGGGATCTAGCACAGATACGCAGTATTTT
CSVSHRGSSTDTQYF
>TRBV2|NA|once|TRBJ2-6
TGTGCCAGCAGTGAGGTGACAGAGCTCTCTGGGGCCAACGTCCTGACTTTC
CASSEVTELSGANVLTF
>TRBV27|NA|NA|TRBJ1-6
TGTGCCAGCAGTTTCGCCGGGCAGGGTGGGTCACCCCTCCACTTT
CASSFAGQGGSPLHF
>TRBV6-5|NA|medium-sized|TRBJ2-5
TGTGCCAGCAGTCCTGGTGTTGGGGGGCGGGAGACCCAGTACTTC
CASSPGVGGRETQYF
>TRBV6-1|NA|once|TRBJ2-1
TGTGCCAGCAGTGAAGATCGACGGGCTCGGGATGAGCAGTTCTTC
CASSEDRRARDEQFF
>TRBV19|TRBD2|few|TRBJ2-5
TGTGCCAGTAGTCGGGTAGCGGGACAAGAGACCCAGTACTTC
CASSRVAGQETQYF
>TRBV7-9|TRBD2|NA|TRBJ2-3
TGTGCCAGCAGCACATATAGCGGGGGGAACAGACGGGTGACGCAGTATTTT
CASSTYSGGNRRVTQYF
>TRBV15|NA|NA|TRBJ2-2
TGTGCCACCAGCAGGTTTGAGAGGGTTGACACCGGGGAGCTGTTTTTT
CATSRFERVDTGELFF
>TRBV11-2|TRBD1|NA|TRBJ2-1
TGTGCCAGCAGAGGGTCCCGACAGGGGATCTTGGATGAGCAGTTCTTC
CASRGSRQGILDEQFF
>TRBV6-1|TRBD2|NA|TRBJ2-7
TGTGCCAGCAGTGAAGGGACTAGCGGGTTCTCCTACGAGCAGTACTTC
CASSEGTSGFSYEQYF
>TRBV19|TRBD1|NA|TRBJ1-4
TGTGCCAGTAGTATAGATCCCAGGACAGGGACGAAAAAACTGTTTTTT
CASSIDPRTGTKKLFF
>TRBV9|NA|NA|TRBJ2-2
TGTGCCAGCAGCCCCCAGGGGAGCCATCTGAACACCGGGGAGCTGTTTTTT
CASSPQGSHLNTGELFF
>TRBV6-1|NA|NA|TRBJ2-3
TGTGCCAGCAAGGGCCACGCATCGGATACGCAGTATTTT
CASKGHASDTQYF
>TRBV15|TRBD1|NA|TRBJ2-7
TGTGCCACCAGCAGAGCGGCCCCGGGACAGGGGCGCTACGAGCAGTACTTC
CATSRAAPGQGRYEQYF
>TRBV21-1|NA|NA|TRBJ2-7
TGTGCCAGCATCGAGGGGGGCAGGGATCCAAAGAGCTCCTACGAGCAGTACTTC
CASIEGGRDPKSSYEQYF
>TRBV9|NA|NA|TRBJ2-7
TGTGCCAGCAGCGTAGATGAAAGGGTATACGAGCAGTACTTC
CASSVDERVYEQYF
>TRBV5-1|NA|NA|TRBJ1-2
TGCGCCAGCAGGTCTCTAACGGGGGAAACTAACTATGGCTACACCTTC
CASRSLTGETNYGYTF
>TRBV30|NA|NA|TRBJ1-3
TGTGCCTGGATCCCAACAGGCGGGAGAAACACCATATATTTT
CAWIPTGGRNTIYF
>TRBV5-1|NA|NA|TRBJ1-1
TGCGCCAGCAGTTTAAGTCCGGGGAGCATGAACACTGAAGCTTTCTTT
CASSLSPGSMNTEAFF
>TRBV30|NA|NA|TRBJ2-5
TGTGCCTGGAGTGTACCAGGGCGGGAGACCCAGTACTTC
CAWSVPGRETQYF
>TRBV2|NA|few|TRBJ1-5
TGTGCCAGCAGTGAAGACAGTCATCAGCCCCAGCATTTT
CASSEDSHQPQHF
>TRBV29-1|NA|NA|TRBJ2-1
TGCAGCGGAGACAGAGCTTACAATGAGCAGTTCTTC
CSGDRAYNEQFF
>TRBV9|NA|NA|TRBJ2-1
TGTGCCAGCAGCGTAGGGCAGGGCTCCTACAATGAGCAGTTCTTC
CASSVGQGSYNEQFF
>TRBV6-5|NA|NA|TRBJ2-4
TGTGCCGTTCGTGCAGGGGGGGCAAACATTCAGTACTTC
CAVRAGGANIQYF
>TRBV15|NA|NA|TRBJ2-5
TGTGCCACCAGCGGGGGCTCCGTGTATGAGACCCAGTACTTC
CATSGGSVYETQYF
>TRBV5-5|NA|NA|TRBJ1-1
TGTGCCAGCAGCTCGGGACCGAGGAACACTGAAGCTTTCTTT
CASSSGPRNTEAFF
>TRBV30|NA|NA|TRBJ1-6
TGTGCCTGGGAGTCTCTGGGTTCACCCCTCCACTTT
CAWESLGSPLHF
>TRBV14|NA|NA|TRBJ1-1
TGTGCCAGCAGCCAAGAGTTGTCCCCCCAAAGCGCCGCTTTCTTT
CASSQELSPQSAAFF
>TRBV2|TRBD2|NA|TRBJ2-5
TGTGCCAGCAGTGAAATCGTCGGGGGGCAAGAGACCCAGTACTTC
CASSEIVGGQETQYF
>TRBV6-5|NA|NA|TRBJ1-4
TGTGCCAGCAGTTACCAGGGAGGGTTTCGTGAAAAACTGTTTTTT
CASSYQGGFREKLFF
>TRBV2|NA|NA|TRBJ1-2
TGTGCCAGCAGTGACCTGGGGGATGGCTACACCTTC
CASSDLGDGYTF
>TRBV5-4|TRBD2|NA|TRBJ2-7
TGTGCCAGCAGCTCACCGGGACTAGCGTCCTACGAGCAGTACTTC
CASSSPGLASYEQYF
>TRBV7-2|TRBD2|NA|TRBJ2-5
TGTGCCAGCAGCCAAGCCGGGCTAGCGGGGGTAGCGGGAGAGACCCAGTACTTC
CASSQAGLAGVAGETQYF
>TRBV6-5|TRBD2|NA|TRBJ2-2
TGTGCCAGCAGTCTCGGGACTACGAACACCGGGGAGCTGTTTTTT
CASSLGTTNTGELFF
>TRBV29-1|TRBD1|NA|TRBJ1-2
TGCAGCGGACGGGACAGGGGAGCACAAGGCTACACCTTC
CSGRDRGAQGYTF
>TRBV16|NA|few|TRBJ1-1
TGTGCCAGCAGCCCACGTGGTACTGAAGCTTTCTTT
CASSPRGTEAFF
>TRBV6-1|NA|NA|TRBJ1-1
TGTGCCAGCAGTGAAGCAGGATACACTGAAGCTTTCTTT
CASSEAGYTEAFF
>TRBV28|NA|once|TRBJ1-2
TGTGCCAGCAGTTTATTTTCCAGGGAACGGGGAGCCTATGGCTACACCTTC
CASSLFSRERGAYGYTF
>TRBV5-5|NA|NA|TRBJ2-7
TGTGCCAGCAGCCTCCTTGGGAGACCCGTCTACGAGCAGTACTTC
CASSLLGRPVYEQYF
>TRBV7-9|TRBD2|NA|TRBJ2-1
TGTGCCAGCAGCTTACGGACTAGCGGGGAGGGAGAGCAGTTCTTC
CASSLRTSGEGEQFF
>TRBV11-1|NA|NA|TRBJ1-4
TGTGCCAGCAGCTTAGAAGGGACCCCTACAACTAATGAAAAACTGTTTTTT
CASSLEGTPTTNEKLFF
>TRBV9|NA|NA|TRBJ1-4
TGTGCCAGCAGCGGTCGAGCAACTAATGAAAAACTGTTTTTT
CASSGRATNEKLFF
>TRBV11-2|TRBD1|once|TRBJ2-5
TGTGCCAGCAGCCCCAGGGGGCGGGAGACCCAGTACTTC
CASSPRGRETQYF
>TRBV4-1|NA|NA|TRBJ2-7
TGCGCCAGCAGCCAAGTGGGGGTTTTGGTCGAGCAGTACTTC
CASSQVGVLVEQYF
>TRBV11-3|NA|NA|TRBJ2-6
TGTGCCAGCAGCTTCTCGCACGGTCCAGCCTCTGGGGCCAACGTCCTGACTTTC
CASSFSHGPASGANVLTF
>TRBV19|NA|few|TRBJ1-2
TGTGCCAGTAGTATGACATTCCGGGGAAGCTATGGCTACACCTTC
CASSMTFRGSYGYTF
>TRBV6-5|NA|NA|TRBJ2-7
TGTGCCAGCACGGTTGGGCCGCCATCCTACGAGCAGTACTTC
CASTVGPPSYEQYF
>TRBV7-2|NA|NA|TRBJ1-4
TGTGCCAGCAGCGCTGGGGGGTCGGTGGAAAAACTGTTTTTT
CASSAGGSVEKLFF
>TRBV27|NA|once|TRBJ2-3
TGTGCCAGCAGTTTAGTCACCGCCGATACGCAGTATTTT
CASSLVTADTQYF
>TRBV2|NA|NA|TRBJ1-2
TGTGCCAGCAGATACGAACGAGGGGATGGCTACACCTTC
CASRYERGDGYTF
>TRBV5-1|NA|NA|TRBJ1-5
TGCGCCAGGGGGCTTGGAGGCCCAGAGAATCAGCCCCAGCATTTT
CARGLGGPENQPQHF
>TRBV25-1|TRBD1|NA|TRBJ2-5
TGTGCCAGCAGTGCCCTCGACAGGGAGCAAGAGACCCAGTACTTC
CASSALDREQETQYF
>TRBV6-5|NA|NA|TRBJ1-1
TGTGCCAGCAGTTACTGGGATACGGGCCCTACTGAAGCTTTCTTT
CASSYWDTGPTEAFF
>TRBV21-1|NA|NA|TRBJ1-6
TGTGCCAGCTATGAGACAGGGCCCAATTCACCCCTCCACTTT
CASYETGPNSPLHF
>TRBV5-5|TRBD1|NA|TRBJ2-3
TGTGCCAGCAGCCGACGGACAGGGGCAGATACGCAGTATTTT
CASSRRTGADTQYF
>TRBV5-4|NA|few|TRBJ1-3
TGTGCCAGCAGCGCCCCTACAGGTTCTGGAAACACCATATATTTT
CASSAPTGSGNTIYF
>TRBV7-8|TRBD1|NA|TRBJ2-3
TGTGCCAGCAGCTACCGCCGGGACAGGGGACGAACAGATACGCAGTATTTT
CASSYRRDRGRTDTQYF
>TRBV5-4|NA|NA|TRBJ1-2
TGTGCCAGCAGCTTGCGAGGGTATAACTATGGCTACACCTTC
CASSLRGYNYGYTF